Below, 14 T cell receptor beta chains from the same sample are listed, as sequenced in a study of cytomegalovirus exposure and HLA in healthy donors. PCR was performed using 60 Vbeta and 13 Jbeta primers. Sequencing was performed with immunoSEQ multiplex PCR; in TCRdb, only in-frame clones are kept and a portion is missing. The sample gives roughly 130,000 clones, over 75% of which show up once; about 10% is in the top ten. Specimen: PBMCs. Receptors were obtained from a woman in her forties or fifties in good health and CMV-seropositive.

The CDR3 spells CASSSRTSGGYTQYF. The CDR3 region has the DNA TGTGCCAGCAGTTCCCGGACTAGCGGGGGATATACGCAGTATTTT. V and J are TRBV6-5 and TRBJ2-3, with TRBD2 identical over 13 bases. With 4 bases clipped from V and 7 bases from J, the junction kept 5 bases outside the gene matches. Germline loops: CDR1 MNHEY, CDR2 SVGAGI. This CDR3 has 15 amino acids.

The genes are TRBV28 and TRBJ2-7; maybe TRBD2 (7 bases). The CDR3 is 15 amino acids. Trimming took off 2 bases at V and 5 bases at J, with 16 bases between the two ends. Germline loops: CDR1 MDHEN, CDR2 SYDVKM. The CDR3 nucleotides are TGTGCCAGCAGTTTACCGGGGGGCGGAATAAACGAGCAGTACTTC. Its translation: CASSLPGGGINEQYF.

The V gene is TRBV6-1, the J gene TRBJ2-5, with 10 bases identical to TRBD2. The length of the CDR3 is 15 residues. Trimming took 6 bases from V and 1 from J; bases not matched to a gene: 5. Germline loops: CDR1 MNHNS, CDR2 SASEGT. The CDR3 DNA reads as TGTGCCAGCAGGGGTAGCGGGGGGTTCCAAGAGACCCAGTACTTC. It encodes CASRGSGGFQETQYF.

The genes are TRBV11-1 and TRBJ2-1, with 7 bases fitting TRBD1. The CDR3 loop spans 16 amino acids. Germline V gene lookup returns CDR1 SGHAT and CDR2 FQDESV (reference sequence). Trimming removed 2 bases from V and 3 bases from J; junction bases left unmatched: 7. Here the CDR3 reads CASSLNGQVYYNEQFF. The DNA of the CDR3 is TGTGCCAGCAGCTTAAACGGACAGGTTTACTACAATGAGCAGTTCTTC.

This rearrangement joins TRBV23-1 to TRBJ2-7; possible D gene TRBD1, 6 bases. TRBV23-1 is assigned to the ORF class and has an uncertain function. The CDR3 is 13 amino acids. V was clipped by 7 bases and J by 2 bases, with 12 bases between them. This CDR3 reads CASKRGSAYEQYF. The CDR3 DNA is TGCGCCAGCAAGAGGGGGAGTGCCTACGAGCAGTACTTC.

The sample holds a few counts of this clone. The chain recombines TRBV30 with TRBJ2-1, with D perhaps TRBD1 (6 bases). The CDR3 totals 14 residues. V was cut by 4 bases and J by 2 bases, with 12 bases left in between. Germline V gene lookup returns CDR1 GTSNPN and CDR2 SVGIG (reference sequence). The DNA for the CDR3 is TGTGCCTGGAACGCAGGGGAGACCTACAATGAGCAGTTCTTC. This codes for CAWNAGETYNEQFF. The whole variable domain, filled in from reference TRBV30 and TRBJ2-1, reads SQTIHQWPATLVQPVGSPLSLECTVEGTSNPNLYWYRQAAGRGLQLLFYSVGIGQISSEVPQNLSASRPQDRQFILSSKKLLLSDSGFYLCAWNAGETYNEQFFGPGTRLTVL.

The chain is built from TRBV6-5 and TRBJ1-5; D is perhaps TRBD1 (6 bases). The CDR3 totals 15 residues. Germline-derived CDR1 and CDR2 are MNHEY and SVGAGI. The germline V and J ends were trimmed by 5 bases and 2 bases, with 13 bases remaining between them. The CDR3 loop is CASSPGPGGNQPQHF. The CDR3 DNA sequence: TGTGCCAGCAGTCCCGGCCCAGGGGGCAATCAGCCCCAGCATTTT.

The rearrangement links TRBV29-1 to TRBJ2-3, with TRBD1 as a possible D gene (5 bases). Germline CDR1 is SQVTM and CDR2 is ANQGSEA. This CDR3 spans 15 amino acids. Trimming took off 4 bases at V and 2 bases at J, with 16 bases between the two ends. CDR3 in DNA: TGCAGCGTTGCAGGGCAGGGAACCACCACAGATACGCAGTATTTT. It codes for CSVAGQGTTTDTQYF.

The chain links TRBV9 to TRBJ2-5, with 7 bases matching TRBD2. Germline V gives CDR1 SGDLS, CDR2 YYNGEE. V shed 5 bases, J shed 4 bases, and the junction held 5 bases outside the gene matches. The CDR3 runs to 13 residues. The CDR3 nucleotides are TGTGCCAGCAGTCGGGGGAGGGCAGAGACCCAGTACTTC. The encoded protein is CASSRGRAETQYF.

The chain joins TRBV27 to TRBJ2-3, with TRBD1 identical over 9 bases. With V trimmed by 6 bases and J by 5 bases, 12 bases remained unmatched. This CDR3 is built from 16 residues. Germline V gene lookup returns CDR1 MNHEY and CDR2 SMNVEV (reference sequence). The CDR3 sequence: CASRKPRTGAGDTQYF. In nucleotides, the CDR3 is TGTGCCAGCAGAAAACCACGGACAGGGGCGGGAGATACGCAGTATTTT.

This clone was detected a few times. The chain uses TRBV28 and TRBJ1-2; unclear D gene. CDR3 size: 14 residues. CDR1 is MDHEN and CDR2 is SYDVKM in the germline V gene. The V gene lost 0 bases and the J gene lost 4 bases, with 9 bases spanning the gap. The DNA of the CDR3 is TGTGCCAGCAGTTTATGGGAGGGAGGCTATGGCTACACCTTC. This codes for CASSLWEGGYGYTF.

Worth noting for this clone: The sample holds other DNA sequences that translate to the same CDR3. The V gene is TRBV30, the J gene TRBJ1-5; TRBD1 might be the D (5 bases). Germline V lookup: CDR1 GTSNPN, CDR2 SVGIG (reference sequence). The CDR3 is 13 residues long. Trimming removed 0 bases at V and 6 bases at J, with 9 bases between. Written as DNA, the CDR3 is TGTGCCTGGAGTGTTCGGGGGGGTCAGCCCCAGCATTTT. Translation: CAWSVRGGQPQHF.

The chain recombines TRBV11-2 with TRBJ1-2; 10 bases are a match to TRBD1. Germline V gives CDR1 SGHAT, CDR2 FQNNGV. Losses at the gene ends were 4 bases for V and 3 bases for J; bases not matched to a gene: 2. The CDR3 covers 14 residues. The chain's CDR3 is CASSSGQGYYGYTF. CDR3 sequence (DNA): TGTGCCAGCAGCTCGGGACAGGGGTACTATGGCTACACCTTC. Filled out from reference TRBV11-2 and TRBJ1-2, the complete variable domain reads EAGVAQSPRYKIIEKRQSVAFWCNPISGHATLYWYQQILGQGPKLLIQFQNNGVVDDSQLPKDRFSAERLKGVDSTLKIQPAKLEDSAVYLCASSSGQGYYGYTFGSGTRLTVV.

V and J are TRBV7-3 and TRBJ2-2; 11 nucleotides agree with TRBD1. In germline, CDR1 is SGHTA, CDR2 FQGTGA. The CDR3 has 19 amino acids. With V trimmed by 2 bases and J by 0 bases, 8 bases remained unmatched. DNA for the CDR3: TGTGCCAGCAGCTTACGGTGGACAGGGGGCGCAACGAACACCGGGGAGCTGTTTTTT. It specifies CASSLRWTGGATNTGELFF. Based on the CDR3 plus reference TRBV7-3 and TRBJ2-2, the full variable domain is GAGVSQTPSNKVTEKGKYVELRCDPISGHTALYWYRQSLGQGPEFLIYFQGTGAADDSGLPNDRFFAVRPEGSVSTLKIQRTERGDSAVYLCASSLRWTGGATNTGELFFGEGSRLTVL.